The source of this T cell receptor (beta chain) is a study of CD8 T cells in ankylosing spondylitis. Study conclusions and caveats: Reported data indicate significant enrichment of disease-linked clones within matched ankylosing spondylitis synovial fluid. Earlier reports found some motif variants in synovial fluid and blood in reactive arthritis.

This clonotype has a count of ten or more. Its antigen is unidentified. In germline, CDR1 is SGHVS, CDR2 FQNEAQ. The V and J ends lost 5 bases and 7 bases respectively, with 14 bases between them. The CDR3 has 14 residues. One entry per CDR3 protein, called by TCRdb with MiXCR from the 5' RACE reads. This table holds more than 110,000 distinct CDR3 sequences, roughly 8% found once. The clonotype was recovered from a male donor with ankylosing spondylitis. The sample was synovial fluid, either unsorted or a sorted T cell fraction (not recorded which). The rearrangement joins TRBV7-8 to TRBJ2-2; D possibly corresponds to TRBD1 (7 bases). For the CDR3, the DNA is TGTGCCAGCAGCCCAGGACAGGAGGGCGGGGAGCTGTTTTTT. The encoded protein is CASSPGQEGGELFF.